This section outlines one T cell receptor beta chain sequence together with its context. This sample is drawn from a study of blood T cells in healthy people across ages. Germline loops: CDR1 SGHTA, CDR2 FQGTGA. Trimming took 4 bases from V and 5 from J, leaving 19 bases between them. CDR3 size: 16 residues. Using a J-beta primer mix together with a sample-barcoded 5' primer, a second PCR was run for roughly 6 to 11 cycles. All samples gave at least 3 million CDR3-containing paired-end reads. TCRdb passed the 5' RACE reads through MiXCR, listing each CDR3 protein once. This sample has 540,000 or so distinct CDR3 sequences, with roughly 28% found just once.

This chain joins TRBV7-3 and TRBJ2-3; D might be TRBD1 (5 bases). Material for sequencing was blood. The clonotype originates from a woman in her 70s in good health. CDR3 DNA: TGTGCCAGCAGCTCTAAAACCGTCCAGGGAAAAGATACGCAGTATTTT. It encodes CASSSKTVQGKDTQYF.